This TCR beta chain is drawn from a study of regulatory T cells in long-lasting Graves disease. Construction of TCR beta libraries relied on iRepertoire HTBI primers and on Arm-PCR targeting CDR3 regions. MiXCR was run by TCRdb on the multiplex PCR reads, yielding one entry per CDR3 protein. The repertoire has around 500,000 distinct CDR3 sequences, roughly 15% of them found once; the top ten carry 25%. Per germline, CDR1 SGHAT and CDR2 FQNNGV. Unmatched junction bases numbered 7, after V lost 7 bases and J lost 0 bases. The CDR3 covers 15 residues. Time point noted: newly diagnosed GD, antithyroid drugs for less than 3 months. PBMCs were the source of the RNA used for TCR sequencing. This clonotype was seen a few times. The same sample was also studied in work on T cells in Graves' hyperthyroidism and ophthalmopathy.

This sequence was found in a woman aged 40-65 years with Graves disease. The sample was peripheral blood mononuclear cells (PBMCs), taken at new diagnosis, from a patient treated with antithyroid drugs. V usage is TRBV11-2 and J usage is TRBJ2-3; 7 bases fit TRBD1. This CDR3 reads CASNPNRGSTDTQYF. CDR3 nucleotide sequence: TGTGCCAGCAACCCCAACAGGGGAAGCACAGATACGCAGTATTTT. The full variable domain, rest sourced from reference TRBV11-2 and TRBJ2-3, is EAGVAQSPRYKIIEKRQSVAFWCNPISGHATLYWYQQILGQGPKLLIQFQNNGVVDDSQLPKDRFSAERLKGVDSTLKIQPAKLEDSAVYLCASNPNRGSTDTQYFGPGTRLTVL.